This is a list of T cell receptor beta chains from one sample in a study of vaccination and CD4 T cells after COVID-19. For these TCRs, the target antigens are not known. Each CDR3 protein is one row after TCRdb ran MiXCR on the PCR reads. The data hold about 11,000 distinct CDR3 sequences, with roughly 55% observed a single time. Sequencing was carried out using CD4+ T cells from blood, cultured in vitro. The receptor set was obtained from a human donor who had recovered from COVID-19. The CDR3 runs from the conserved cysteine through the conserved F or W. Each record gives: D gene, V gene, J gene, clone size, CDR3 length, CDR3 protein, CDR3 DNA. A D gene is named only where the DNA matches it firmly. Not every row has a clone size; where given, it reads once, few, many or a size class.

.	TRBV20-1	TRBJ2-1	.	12	CSSRDAYNEQFF	TGCAGTTCCCGGGACGCCTACAATGAGCAGTTCTTC
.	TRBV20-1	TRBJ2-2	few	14	CSAPNPLGTGELFF	TGCAGTGCTCCCAATCCTCTAGGGACCGGGGAGCTGTTTTTT
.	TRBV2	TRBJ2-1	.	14	CAPGGRGANNEQFF	TGTGCCCCAGGGGGGCGGGGAGCTAACAATGAGCAGTTCTTC
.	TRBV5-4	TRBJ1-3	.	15	CASSLGGGAGNTIYF	TGTGCCAGCAGCTTGGGAGGGGGTGCTGGAAACACCATATATTTT
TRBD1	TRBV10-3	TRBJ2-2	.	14	CASRQGEHTGELFF	TGTGCCAGCCGACAGGGGGAGCACACCGGGGAGCTGTTTTTT
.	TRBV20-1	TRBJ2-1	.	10	CSAKENEQFF	TGCAGTGCTAAAGAGAATGAGCAGTTCTTC
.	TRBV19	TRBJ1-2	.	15	CASSVWGSDVDGYTF	TGTGCCAGTAGTGTTTGGGGGTCAGACGTGGATGGCTACACCTTC
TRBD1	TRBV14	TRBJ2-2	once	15	CASSQGTGGGRELFF	TGTGCCAGCAGCCAAGGGACAGGCGGCGGAAGGGAGCTGTTTTTT
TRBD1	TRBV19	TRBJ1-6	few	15	CASRAGQGIGSPLHF	TGTGCCAGTAGGGCCGGACAGGGCATAGGTTCACCCCTCCACTTT
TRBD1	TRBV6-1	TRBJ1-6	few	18	CASTPLAPSGTANSPLHF	TGTGCCAGCACCCCCTTAGCCCCTTCCGGGACAGCAAATTCACCCCTCCACTTT
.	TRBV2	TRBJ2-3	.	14	CATRWTASTDTQYF	TGTGCCACCCGCTGGACAGCCAGCACAGATACGCAGTATTTT
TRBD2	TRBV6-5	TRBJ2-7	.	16	CASSWTSGGKLDEQYF	TGTGCCAGCAGTTGGACTAGCGGGGGGAAACTTGACGAGCAGTACTTC
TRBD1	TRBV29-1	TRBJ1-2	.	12	CSVFGDRAGYTF	TGCAGCGTGTTCGGGGACAGGGCTGGCTACACCTTC
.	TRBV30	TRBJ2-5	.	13	CALLSGSGETQYF	TGTGCCCTACTGTCCGGGTCGGGGGAGACCCAGTACTTC
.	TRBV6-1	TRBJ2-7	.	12	CASGGPLTEQYF	TGTGCCAGCGGGGGGCCTTTGACCGAGCAGTACTTC
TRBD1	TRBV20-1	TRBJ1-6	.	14	CSAREGDRGQALHF	TGCAGTGCTAGAGAGGGAGACAGGGGGCAGGCCCTCCACTTT
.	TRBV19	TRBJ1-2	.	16	CASSPKEQGFNYGYTF	TGTGCCAGTAGCCCCAAGGAGCAGGGTTTTAACTATGGCTACACCTTC
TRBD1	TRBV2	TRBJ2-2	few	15	CASSQDRGYTGELFF	TGTGCCAGCAGTCAGGACAGGGGCTACACCGGGGAGCTGTTTTTT